This T cell receptor (beta chain) came from a study of cytomegalovirus exposure and HLA in healthy donors. The CDR3 consists of 14 residues. V was clipped by 3 bases and J by 1 base; unmatched bases: 2. From germline, CDR1 is GTSNPN and CDR2 SVGIG (reference sequence). Produced via immunoSEQ multiplex PCR; TCRdb's table is partial and in-frame only. The data show 250,000 to 350,000 clones, roughly 86% seen once. The sample consisted of PBMCs. The source is a young man in good health and CMV-seronegative. The chain links TRBV30 to TRBJ2-3; 9 nucleotides match TRBD2. CDR3 in DNA: TGTGCCTGGAGGGCTAGCGGGGGCACAGATACGCAGTATTTT. Translated, it gives CAWRASGGTDTQYF.